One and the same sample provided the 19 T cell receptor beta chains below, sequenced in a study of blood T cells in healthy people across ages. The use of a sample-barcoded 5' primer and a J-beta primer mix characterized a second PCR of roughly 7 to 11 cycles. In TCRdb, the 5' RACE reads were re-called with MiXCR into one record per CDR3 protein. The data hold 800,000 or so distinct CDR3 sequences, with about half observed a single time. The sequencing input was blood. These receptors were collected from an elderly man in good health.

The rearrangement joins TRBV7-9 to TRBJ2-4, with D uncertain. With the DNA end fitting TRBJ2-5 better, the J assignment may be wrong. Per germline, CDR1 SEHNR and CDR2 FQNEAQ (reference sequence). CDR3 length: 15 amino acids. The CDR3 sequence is CASSLALGPRETQYF. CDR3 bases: TGTGCCAGCAGCTTAGCGCTGGGCCCAAGGGAGACCCAGTACTTC.

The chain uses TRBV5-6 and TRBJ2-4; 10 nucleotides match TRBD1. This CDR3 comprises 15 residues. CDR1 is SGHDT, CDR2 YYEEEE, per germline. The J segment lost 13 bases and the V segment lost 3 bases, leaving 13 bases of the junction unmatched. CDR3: CASSSRDRGRLKQYF. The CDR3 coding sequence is TGTGCCAGCAGCTCCCGGGACAGGGGACGTCTTAAGCAGTACTTC.

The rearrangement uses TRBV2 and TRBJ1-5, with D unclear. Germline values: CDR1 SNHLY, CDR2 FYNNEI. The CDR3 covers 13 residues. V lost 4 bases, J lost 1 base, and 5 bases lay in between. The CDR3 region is CASSGDSNQPQHF. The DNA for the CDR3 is TGTGCCAGCAGTGGAGACAGCAATCAGCCCCAGCATTTT.

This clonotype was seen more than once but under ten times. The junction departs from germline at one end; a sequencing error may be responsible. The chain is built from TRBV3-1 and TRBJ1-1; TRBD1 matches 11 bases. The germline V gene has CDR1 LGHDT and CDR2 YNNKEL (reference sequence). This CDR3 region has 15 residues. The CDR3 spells CASSQDRGLNPEAFF. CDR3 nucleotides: TGTGCCAGCAGCCAGGACAGGGGGCTGAACCCTGAAGCTTTCTTT.

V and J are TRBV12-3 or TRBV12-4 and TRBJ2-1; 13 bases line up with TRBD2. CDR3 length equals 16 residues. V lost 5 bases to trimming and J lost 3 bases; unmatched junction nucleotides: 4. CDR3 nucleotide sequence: TGTGCCAGCAGTCGGACTAGCGGGAGATACTACAATGAGCAGTTCTTC. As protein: CASSRTSGRYYNEQFF.

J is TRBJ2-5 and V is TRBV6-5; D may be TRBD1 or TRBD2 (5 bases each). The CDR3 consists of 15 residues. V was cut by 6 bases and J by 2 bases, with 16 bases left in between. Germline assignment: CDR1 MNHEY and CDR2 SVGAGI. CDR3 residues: CASSLLLGEQETQYF. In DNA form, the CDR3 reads TGTGCCAGCAGCCTCCTCCTGGGGGAACAAGAGACCCAGTACTTC.

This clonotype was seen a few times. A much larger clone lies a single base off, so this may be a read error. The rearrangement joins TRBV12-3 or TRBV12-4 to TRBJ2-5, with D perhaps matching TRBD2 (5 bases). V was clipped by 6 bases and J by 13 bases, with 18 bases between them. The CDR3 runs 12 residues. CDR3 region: CASSNSPGILYF. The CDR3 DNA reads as TGTGCCAGCAGCAACTCTCCCGGGATCCTGTACTTC.

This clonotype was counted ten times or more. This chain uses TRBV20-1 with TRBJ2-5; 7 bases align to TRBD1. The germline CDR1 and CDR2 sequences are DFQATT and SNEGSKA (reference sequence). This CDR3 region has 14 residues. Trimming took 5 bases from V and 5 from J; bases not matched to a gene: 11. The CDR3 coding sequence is TGCAGTGCTCAGAGGCCAGGGGGTTCTGAGACCCAGTACTTC. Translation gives CSAQRPGGSETQYF.

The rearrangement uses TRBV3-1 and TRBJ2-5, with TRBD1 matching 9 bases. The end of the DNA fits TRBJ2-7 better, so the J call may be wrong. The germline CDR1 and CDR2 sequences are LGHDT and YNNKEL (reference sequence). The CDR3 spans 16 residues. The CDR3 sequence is CASSRGGGQGSNEQYF. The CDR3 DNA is TGTGCCAGCAGCCGGGGAGGAGGACAGGGGTCGAACGAGCAGTACTTC.

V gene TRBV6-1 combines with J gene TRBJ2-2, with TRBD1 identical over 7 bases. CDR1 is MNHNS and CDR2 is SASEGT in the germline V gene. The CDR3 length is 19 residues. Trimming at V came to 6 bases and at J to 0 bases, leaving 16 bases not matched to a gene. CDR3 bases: TGTGCCAGCAGCCAAAAAAAAGCCGGGACAGTTTCGAACACCGGGGAGCTGTTTTTT. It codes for CASSQKKAGTVSNTGELFF.

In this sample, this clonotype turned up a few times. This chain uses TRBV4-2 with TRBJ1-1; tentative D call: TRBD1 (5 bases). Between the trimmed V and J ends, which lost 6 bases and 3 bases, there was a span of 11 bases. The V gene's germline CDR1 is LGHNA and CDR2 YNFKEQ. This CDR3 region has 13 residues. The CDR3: CASRDQGDTEAFF. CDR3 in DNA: TGTGCCAGCAGGGATCAGGGAGACACTGAAGCTTTCTTT.

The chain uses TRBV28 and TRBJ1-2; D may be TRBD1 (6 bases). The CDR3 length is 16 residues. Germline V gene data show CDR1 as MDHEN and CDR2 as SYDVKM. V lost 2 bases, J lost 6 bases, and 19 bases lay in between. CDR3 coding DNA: TGTGCCAGCAGTTTAGTATGGGGGGTAGGGGGACATGGCTACACCTTC. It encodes CASSLVWGVGGHGYTF.

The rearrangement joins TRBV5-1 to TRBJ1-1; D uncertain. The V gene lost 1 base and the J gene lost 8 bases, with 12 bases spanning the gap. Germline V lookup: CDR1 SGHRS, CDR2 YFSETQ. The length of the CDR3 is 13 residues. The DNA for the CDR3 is TGCGCCAGCAGCTTGAGCGGACCTCGCGAAGCTTTCTTT. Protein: CASSLSGPREAFF.

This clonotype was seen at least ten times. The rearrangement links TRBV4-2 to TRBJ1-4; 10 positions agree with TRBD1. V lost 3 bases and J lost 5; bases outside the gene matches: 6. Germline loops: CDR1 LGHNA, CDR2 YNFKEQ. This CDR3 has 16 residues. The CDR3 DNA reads TGTGCCAGCAGCCAGGTTCCGGGACAGGGGAATGAAAAACTGTTTTTT. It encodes CASSQVPGQGNEKLFF.

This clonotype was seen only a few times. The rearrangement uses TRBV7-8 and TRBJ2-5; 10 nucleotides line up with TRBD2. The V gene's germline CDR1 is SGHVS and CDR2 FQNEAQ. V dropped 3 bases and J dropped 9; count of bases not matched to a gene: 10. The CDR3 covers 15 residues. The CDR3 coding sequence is TGTGCCAGCAGCTTTGTAACTAGCGGGGTCACCCCCCAGTACTTC. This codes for CASSFVTSGVTPQYF.

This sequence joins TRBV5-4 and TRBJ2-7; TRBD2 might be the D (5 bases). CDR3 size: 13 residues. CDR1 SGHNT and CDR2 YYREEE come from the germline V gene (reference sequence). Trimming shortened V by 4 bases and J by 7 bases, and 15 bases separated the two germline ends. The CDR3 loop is CASSTDFYNEQYF. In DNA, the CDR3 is TGTGCCAGCAGCACGGACTTCTATAATGAGCAGTACTTC.

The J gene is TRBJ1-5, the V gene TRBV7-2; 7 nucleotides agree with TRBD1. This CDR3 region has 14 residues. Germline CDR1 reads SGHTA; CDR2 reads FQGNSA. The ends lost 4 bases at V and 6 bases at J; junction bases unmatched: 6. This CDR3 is CASSSGGGGQPQHF. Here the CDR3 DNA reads TGTGCCAGCAGCTCAGGGGGTGGTGGTCAGCCCCAGCATTTT.

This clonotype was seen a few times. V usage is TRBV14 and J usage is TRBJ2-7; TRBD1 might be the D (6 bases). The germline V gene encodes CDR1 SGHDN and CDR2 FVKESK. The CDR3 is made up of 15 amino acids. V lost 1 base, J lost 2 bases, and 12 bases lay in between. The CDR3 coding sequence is TGTGCCAGCAGCCAAGCGGCAGGGGCCCCCTACGAGCAGTACTTC. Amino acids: CASSQAAGAPYEQYF.

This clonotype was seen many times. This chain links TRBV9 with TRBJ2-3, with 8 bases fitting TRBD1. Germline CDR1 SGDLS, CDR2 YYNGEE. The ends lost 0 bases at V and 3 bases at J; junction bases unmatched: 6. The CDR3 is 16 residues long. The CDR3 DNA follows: TGTGCCAGCAGCGTAGTCCAGGGGGCTGTTACAGATACGCAGTATTTT. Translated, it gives CASSVVQGAVTDTQYF. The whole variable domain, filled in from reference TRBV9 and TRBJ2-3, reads DSGVTQTPKHLITATGQRVTLRCSPRSGDLSVYWYQQSLDQGLQFLIQYYNGEERAKGNILERFSAQQFPDLHSELNLSSLELGDSALYFCASSVVQGAVTDTQYFGPGTRLTVL.